The TCR beta chain described here comes from a study of shared clonotypes between healthy human individuals. General study findings and limits: Rarefaction indicated that sorted-subset sequencing remained incomplete although depth was large.

The CDR3 extends over 15 amino acids. Germline V CDR1 and CDR2: MGHDK, SYGVNS. Losses at the gene ends were 2 bases for V and 3 bases for J; bases not matched to a gene: 3. Per the original data handling: Without quality scores, immunoSEQ junctional reads could not be filtered like full-length reads. Only in-frame clones appear in the TCRdb table, and some are missing; sequencing was by immunoSEQ multiplex PCR. V and J calls and clone size are given by that table; D and trimming were obtained from the DNA. The sample has millions of clones; around nine tenths are singletons. Note on this clone: Its antigen is not identified.

Sequences were obtained from naive CD4+ T cells sorted from blood. The subset: CD45RA+ positively selected. The clonotype was recovered from a man aged 18 to 30 in good health. The gene calls are TRBV25-1 and TRBJ1-3, with TRBD1 matching 8 bases. CDR3 amino acids: CASSENRGDGNTIYF. The CDR3 DNA reads TGTGCCAGCAGTGAAAACAGGGGGGATGGAAACACCATATATTTT.